Shown below are 30 T cell receptor beta chains from a single sample sequenced in a study of T cell responses to AZD1222 COVID-19 vaccine. The data were produced by immunoSEQ multiplex PCR, yet TCRdb's version contains in-frame clones alone and is incomplete. The data hold roughly 180,000 clones, with approximately 92% observed a single time. The source was peripheral blood, collected 28 days after the second dose of the MenACWY control vaccine. The receptors originated from an adult who received the MenACWY meningococcal vaccine as a control.

This chain joins TRBV5-1 and TRBJ2-1; weak D call: TRBD2 (6 bases). CDR1 is SGHRS, CDR2 YFSETQ, per germline. The CDR3 covers 14 residues. V shed 1 base and J shed 7 bases, with 12 bases lying between them. The CDR3: CASSLLLAWNEQFF. The CDR3 coding sequence is TGCGCCAGCAGCTTGTTACTAGCTTGGAATGAGCAGTTCTTC.

This clone was counted a single time. The chain is built from TRBV18 and TRBJ2-3; TRBD2 agrees at 7 bases. Trimming took 3 bases from V and 0 from J; bases not matched to a gene: 12. The germline V gene has CDR1 KGHSH and CDR2 LQKENI. CDR3 size: 18 residues. The CDR3 is CASSPRTSRRASTDTQYF. CDR3 DNA sequence: TGTGCCAGCTCACCTCGGACTAGTCGCAGGGCCAGCACAGATACGCAGTATTTT.

The CDR3 DNA is TGTGCCAGCAGCTTTGGGGGGACCTACAATGAGCAGTTCTTC. Residues: CASSFGGTYNEQFF. V and J are TRBV5-5 and TRBJ2-1, with D tentatively TRBD2 (6 bases). This CDR3 contains 14 residues. Germline-derived CDR1 and CDR2 are SGHKS and YYEKEE (reference sequence). Trimming removed 2 bases at V and 2 bases at J, with 8 bases between.

The chain recombines TRBV4-1 with TRBJ1-6; D remains unclear. The length of the CDR3 is 19 residues. Trimming took off 0 bases at V and 7 bases at J, with 22 bases between the two ends. Germline V gene data show CDR1 as MGHRA and CDR2 as YSYEKL. Written as DNA, the CDR3 is TGCGCCAGCAGCCAAGAAGCCCCCGGCCAATCCAGTCGAAATTCACCCCTCCACTTT. Encoded protein: CASSQEAPGQSSRNSPLHF.

The chain joins TRBV4-3 to TRBJ2-5; weak D call: TRBD2 (6 bases). Per germline, CDR1 LGHNA and CDR2 YSLEER. This CDR3 spans 15 amino acids. Trimming shortened V by 0 bases and J by 5 bases, and 13 bases separated the two germline ends. CDR3 DNA: TGCGCCAGCAGCCAAGATGCTGGGGCGGGGGAGACCCAGTACTTC. Amino acids: CASSQDAGAGETQYF.

This clone was seen more than once but under ten times. The chain is built from TRBV2 and TRBJ1-5; TRBD1 is a possible D gene (6 bases). Per germline, CDR1 SNHLY and CDR2 FYNNEI. This CDR3 contains 14 residues. V was clipped by 2 bases and J by 6 bases, with 11 bases between them. The CDR3 is CASSELGAGQPQHF. Written as DNA, the CDR3 is TGTGCCAGCAGTGAATTGGGGGCTGGTCAGCCCCAGCATTTT.

The chain couples TRBV7-9 to TRBJ1-1; D gene ambiguous. Germline CDR1 and CDR2: SEHNR and FQNEAQ (reference sequence). The germline V and J ends were trimmed by 5 bases and 2 bases, with 18 bases remaining between them. CDR3 length equals 16 residues. The CDR3 is CASSRSGGIGNTEAFF. CDR3 coding DNA: TGTGCCAGCAGCCGGTCGGGAGGGATTGGTAACACTGAAGCTTTCTTT.

This chain links TRBV3-1 (or the pseudogene TRBV3-2) with TRBJ1-1; D is possibly TRBD1 (6 bases). Germline V gene sequence: CDR1 LGHDT, CDR2 YNNKEL (reference sequence). CDR3 length equals 16 residues. V shed 4 bases and J shed 5 bases, with 20 bases lying between them. This chain's CDR3 is CASSLGGGRVGTEAFF. CDR3 coding DNA: TGTGCCAGCAGCCTAGGGGGGGGGCGAGTAGGAACTGAAGCTTTCTTT.

The genes are TRBV12-3 or TRBV12-4 and TRBJ1-1; a possible D gene is TRBD1 (5 bases). The V gene lost 8 bases and the J gene lost 7 bases, with 14 bases spanning the gap. The CDR3 contains 12 residues. The CDR3 reads CASGVQGGEAFF. The CDR3 bases are TGTGCCAGCGGCGTCCAGGGCGGTGAAGCTTTCTTT.

This chain uses TRBV19 with TRBJ1-6, with 10 bases that match TRBD1. With 7 bases clipped from V and 7 bases from J, the junction kept 13 bases outside the gene matches. CDR1 LNHDA and CDR2 SQIVND come from the germline V gene (reference sequence). The CDR3 runs to 17 residues. In DNA form, the CDR3 reads TGTGCCAGTACCGAAGGGACAGGGGTTCTAGGGAATTCACCCCTCCACTTT. Translated: CASTEGTGVLGNSPLHF.

The J gene is TRBJ1-6, the V gene TRBV7-6, with a weak D call TRBD1 (6 bases). The V and J ends lost 5 bases and 8 bases respectively, with 13 bases between them. CDR1 SGHVS and CDR2 FNYEAQ come from the germline V gene. The CDR3 has 14 amino acids. CDR3 region: CASSIQGGDSPLHF. The DNA for the CDR3 is TGTGCCAGCAGCATACAGGGCGGAGATTCACCCCTCCACTTT.

The chain recombines TRBV12-3 or TRBV12-4 with TRBJ1-6; no firm D call. The CDR3 has 13 amino acids. V was cut by 9 bases and J by 6 bases, with 12 bases left in between. CDR3 loop: CASKRTVNSPLHF. The CDR3 coding sequence is TGTGCCAGTAAAAGGACGGTTAATTCACCCCTCCACTTT.

The rearrangement links TRBV27 to TRBJ1-1; TRBD1 aligns across 7 bases. This CDR3 has 13 residues. Trimming at V came to 9 bases and at J to 3 bases, leaving 7 bases not matched to a gene. Germline V CDR1 and CDR2: MNHEY, SMNVEV (reference sequence). The CDR3 sequence: CASRGLSDTEAFF. In DNA form, the CDR3 reads TGTGCCAGTAGGGGGCTGTCAGACACTGAAGCTTTCTTT.

The chain carries TRBV4-1 and TRBJ2-1; 12 bases match TRBD2. Losses at the gene ends were 1 base for V and 4 bases for J; bases not matched to a gene: 8. There are 18 residues in the CDR3. The germline CDR1 and CDR2 sequences are MGHRA and YSYEKL. CDR3 nucleotides: TGCGCCAGCAGCCAAGCTACTAGGACTAGCGGGGAGTACAATGAGCAGTTCTTC. Translating gives CASSQATRTSGEYNEQFF.

The chain uses TRBV5-4 and TRBJ2-3; D is possibly TRBD1 or TRBD2 (5 bases each). Germline V gene lookup returns CDR1 SGHNT and CDR2 YYREEE (reference sequence). V was shortened by 4 bases and J by 4 bases, with 13 bases between the two germline ends. The CDR3 sequence is 14 residues long. The CDR3 loop reads CASSRGQGADTQYF. In DNA, the CDR3 is TGTGCCAGCAGCCGGGGCCAAGGGGCAGATACGCAGTATTTT.

This chain joins TRBV5-4 and TRBJ1-6, with D possibly TRBD1 on 5 matching bases. Trimming cost V 5 bases and J 9 bases, with 15 bases left between them. The CDR3 is 14 residues long. Germline loops: CDR1 SGHNT, CDR2 YYREEE (reference sequence). CDR3 bases: TGTGCCAGCAGACAGGCCTCTCAGGGTTCACCCCTCCACTTT. Encoded protein: CASRQASQGSPLHF.

The V and J genes are TRBV28 and TRBJ2-1; D gene uncertain. V dropped 7 bases and J dropped 0 bases, with 10 bases sitting between them. Per the germline V gene, CDR1 is MDHEN and CDR2 is SYDVKM. CDR3 size: 14 residues. The CDR3 loop is CASKGSSSYNEQFF. DNA of the CDR3: TGTGCCAGCAAGGGCTCGAGCTCCTACAATGAGCAGTTCTTC.

This chain connects TRBV19 to TRBJ1-2; 8 bases line up with TRBD1. After removal of 5 bases from V and 8 bases from J, the junction contained 19 bases not matched to a gene. The CDR3 spans 17 residues. The germline V gene encodes CDR1 LNHDA and CDR2 SQIVND (reference sequence). CDR3 nucleotides: TGTGCCAGTAGTTTTGGTGGGGCCGGACAGGGATCGTACGGCTACACCTTC. Amino acid sequence: CASSFGGAGQGSYGYTF.

The V gene is TRBV6-5, the J gene TRBJ2-1; maybe TRBD2 (5 bases). V was trimmed by 7 bases and J by 8 bases, leaving 18 bases between them. CDR1 and CDR2 (germline): MNHEY, SVGAGI. CDR3 length equals 14 residues. As DNA, the CDR3 is TGTGCCAGCACCAAACACCGGGAAAACCATGAGCAGTTCTTC. This sequence encodes CASTKHRENHEQFF.

This sequence joins TRBV28 and TRBJ1-5; maybe TRBD1 (6 bases). Germline V gene sequence: CDR1 MDHEN, CDR2 SYDVKM. CDR3 length: 15 residues. V lost 3 bases to trimming and J lost 0 bases, with 9 bases between them. CDR3 in amino acids: CASSFRGGSNQPQHF. In nucleotides, the CDR3 is TGTGCCAGCAGTTTTAGAGGGGGTAGCAATCAGCCCCAGCATTTT. The whole variable domain, remainder taken from reference TRBV28 and TRBJ1-5, is DVKVTQSSRYLVKRTGEKVFLECVQDMDHENMFWYRQDPGLGLRLIYFSYDVKMKEKGDIPEGYSVSREKKERFSLILESASTNQTSMYLCASSFRGGSNQPQHFGDGTRLSIL.

The chain joins TRBV2 to TRBJ1-1; 7 bases line up with TRBD1. The junction had 6 bases not matched to a gene; V was cut back by 7 bases and J by 4 bases. CDR1 and CDR2 (germline): SNHLY, FYNNEI. This CDR3 has 13 residues. Written as DNA, the CDR3 is TGTGCCAGCACCCTCTCAGGGGGCACTGAAGCTTTCTTT. Translating gives CASTLSGGTEAFF. Based on the CDR3 plus reference TRBV2 and TRBJ1-1, the full variable domain is EPEVTQTPSHQVTQMGQEVILRCVPISNHLYFYWYRQILGQKVEFLVSFYNNEISEKSEIFDDQFSVERPDGSNFTLKIRSTKLEDSAMYFCASTLSGGTEAFFGQGTRLTVV.

The rearrangement links TRBV7-9 to TRBJ1-1; 7 bases are a match to TRBD1. J lost 5 bases, V lost 5 bases, and 11 bases had no gene match. CDR1 and CDR2 (germline): SEHNR, FQNEAQ (reference sequence). The CDR3 loop spans 15 amino acids. The CDR3 protein is CASSASHRGRTEAFF. Written as DNA, the CDR3 is TGTGCCAGCAGCGCATCTCACAGGGGACGGACTGAAGCTTTCTTT.

The table lists this clone with a count of one. J is TRBJ2-5 and V is TRBV11-2, with 13 positions matching TRBD2. The germline gives CDR1 SGHAT, CDR2 FQNNGV. The V and J ends lost 4 bases and 5 bases, in that order; junction bases with no gene match: 16. The CDR3 is 19 residues long. The CDR3 protein is CASSSGPSTSGGALETQYF. Written as DNA, the CDR3 is TGTGCCAGCAGCTCCGGGCCCTCTACTAGCGGGGGGGCTTTGGAGACCCAGTACTTC.

The rearrangement uses TRBV5-1 and TRBJ1-2; no clear D gene. CDR3 length: 13 residues. The ends were cut back, 1 base at V and 4 bases at J, with 8 bases in the middle. Germline V gene sequence: CDR1 SGHRS, CDR2 YFSETQ. CDR3 sequence: CASSLTDGYGYTF. The DNA of the CDR3 is TGCGCCAGCAGCTTGACGGACGGCTATGGCTACACCTTC.

CDR3 in DNA: TGTGCCAGCAGCTTAGGGCGGGGGGGTTTTCTGTTAGATACGCAGTATTTT. It encodes CASSLGRGGFLLDTQYF. The chain couples TRBV7-9 to TRBJ2-3, with 9 bases aligning to TRBD2. The CDR3 covers 17 residues. V lost 1 base and J lost 5; bases outside the gene matches: 10. CDR1 and CDR2 (germline): SEHNR, FQNEAQ (reference sequence).

V usage is TRBV2 and J usage is TRBJ2-3; 14 bases fit TRBD2. V was pared by 5 bases and J by 0 bases, with 4 bases of the junction left unmatched. CDR1 is SNHLY and CDR2 is FYNNEI in the germline V gene. The length of the CDR3 is 17 residues. The CDR3 loop reads CASSKGLAGGSTDTQYF. The DNA for the CDR3 is TGTGCCAGCAGTAAAGGACTAGCGGGGGGAAGCACAGATACGCAGTATTTT.

The sample holds one count of this clone. Other nucleotide sequences from this sample produce the same CDR3. This sequence joins TRBV5-4 and TRBJ1-2; TRBD1 is a possible D gene (5 bases). This CDR3 region has 13 residues. Per the germline V gene, CDR1 is SGHNT and CDR2 is YYREEE (reference sequence). Trimming removed 2 bases at V and 2 bases at J, with 7 bases between. The CDR3 sequence: CASSLDSNYGYTF. The CDR3 DNA reads TGTGCCAGCAGCTTAGACAGCAACTATGGCTACACCTTC.

The chain combines TRBV9 with TRBJ1-4; a possible D gene is TRBD1 (6 bases). CDR1 is SGDLS and CDR2 is YYNGEE in the germline V gene. Trimming stripped 3 bases from V and 7 bases from J, with 19 bases between. This CDR3 is built from 16 residues. In DNA, the CDR3 is TGTGCCAGCAGCGCCCGGGGAGGGGGTATGAGTGAAAAACTGTTTTTT. It codes for CASSARGGGMSEKLFF.

The J gene is TRBJ2-7, the V gene TRBV27, with D perhaps TRBD1 or TRBD2 (5 bases each). Germline CDR1 reads MNHEY; CDR2 reads SMNVEV (reference sequence). The germline V and J ends were trimmed by 5 bases and 4 bases, with 15 bases remaining between them. The CDR3 totals 14 residues. The CDR3: CASSPIRGGYEQYF. As DNA, the CDR3 is TGTGCCAGCAGTCCCATTCGGGGCGGATACGAGCAGTACTTC.

The chain employs TRBV25-1 and TRBJ1-2, with TRBD1 matching 7 bases. Germline CDR1 is MGHDK and CDR2 is SYGVNS. V lost 5 bases, J lost 4 bases, and 4 bases stayed unmatched. This CDR3 spans 13 amino acids. The CDR3 bases are TGTGCCAGCAGTATAGGGACAGCCTATGGCTACACCTTC. Residues: CASSIGTAYGYTF.